Reported below is one T cell receptor beta chain. Repertoires were generated with immunoSEQ multiplex PCR, while TCRdb's copy carries only in-frame clones and drops some. Of about 190,000 clones in the sample, just under 95% are singletons; the top ten hold over 1.3%. In germline, CDR1 is LGHNT, CDR2 FRNRAP. This CDR3 has 16 residues. The V end lost 1 base, the J end lost 0 bases, and 10 bases lay between the germline ends. The data derive from a study of control samples from healthy donors and cancer patients. The V and J genes are TRBV12-5 and TRBJ1-3, with D hard to call. The sequenced sample consisted of blood. This sequence was found in a young man in good health. This CDR3 reads CASGLDKVFSGNTIYF. CDR3 DNA: TGTGCTAGTGGTTTGGACAAGGTTTTCTCTGGAAACACCATATATTTT.